The next 30 T cell receptor beta chains were all read from a single sample in a study of vaccination effects on CD4 cells after COVID-19. For these TCRs, the target antigens are not known. Sequencing was preceded by expansion of antigen-specific CD4+ T cells with viral peptide pools in the ViraFEST assay. A roughly 11-day culture period preceded the isolation of CD4+ T cells. Prior SARS-CoV-2 infection was absent in the vaccine recipients, as shown by negative nucleocapsid antibodies. Profiled with immunoSEQ multiplex PCR; TCRdb holds only in-frame clones, not every one. The sample lists roughly 30,000 clones; 73% were seen once. Sample: CD4+ T cells from PBMCs cultured with HCoV-OC43 spike peptides, taken before COVID-19 vaccination. The subset: HCoV-OC43 spike overlapping peptide pool stimulation. All receptors derive from a human donor who received a COVID-19 vaccine.

V usage is TRBV5-6 and J usage is TRBJ2-7, with D unresolved. Germline V gene data show CDR1 as SGHDT and CDR2 as YYEEEE. The V gene lost 2 bases and the J gene lost 3 bases, with 6 bases spanning the gap. The CDR3 runs to 12 residues. The CDR3 region is CASSLTVYEQYF. Here the CDR3 DNA reads TGTGCCAGCAGCTTAACAGTCTACGAGCAGTACTTC.

This chain connects TRBV28 to TRBJ1-2; no reliable D call. Germline lookup yields CDR1 MDHEN and CDR2 SYDVKM. This CDR3 spans 12 amino acids. V gave up 2 bases and J gave up 4 bases, with 5 bases separating them. Written as DNA, the CDR3 is TGTGCCAGCAGTTTAAACACCTATGGCTACACCTTC. Protein sequence: CASSLNTYGYTF.

The chain recombines TRBV6-5 with TRBJ1-4; TRBD1 is a possible D gene (5 bases). The V end lost 6 bases, the J end lost 3 bases, and 11 bases lay between the germline ends. There are 14 residues in the CDR3. Germline CDR1 and CDR2: MNHEY and SVGAGI. This CDR3 reads CASRPGWANEKLFF. In DNA form, the CDR3 reads TGTGCCAGCAGGCCAGGGTGGGCTAATGAAAAACTGTTTTTT.

The rearrangement joins TRBV6-5 to TRBJ1-2; 11 nucleotides align to TRBD1. There are 16 residues in the CDR3. V gave up 4 bases and J gave up 4 bases; unmatched junction bases: 8. Germline assignment: CDR1 MNHEY and CDR2 SVGAGI. DNA of the CDR3: TGTGCCAGCAGTTTCGGACAGGGGGCGCGAGGCTATGGCTACACCTTC. It specifies CASSFGQGARGYGYTF.

This clone was seen at least ten times. V is TRBV6-6 and J is TRBJ2-5, with 8 bases aligning to TRBD2. The V segment lost 5 bases and the J segment 4 bases; nucleotides outside the gene matches: 6. Germline CDR1 reads MNHNY; CDR2 reads SVGAGI (reference sequence). The CDR3 length is 14 residues. Here the CDR3 DNA reads TGTGCCAGCAGTACTGGGACTAGTGGAGAGACCCAGTACTTC. Amino acid sequence: CASSTGTSGETQYF.

This chain links TRBV5-1 with TRBJ1-6; D is ambiguous. V was pared by 0 bases and J by 4 bases, with 8 bases between. CDR3 length: 15 residues. Germline CDR1 is SGHRS and CDR2 is YFSETQ. This CDR3 is CASSLEAAYNSPLHF. For the CDR3, the DNA is TGCGCCAGCAGCTTGGAAGCAGCTTATAATTCACCCCTCCACTTT.

J is TRBJ2-1 and V is TRBV13, with 8 bases lining up with TRBD2. This CDR3 region has 15 residues. Per germline, CDR1 PRHDT and CDR2 FYEKMQ (reference sequence). Trimming removed 3 bases from V and 7 bases from J; junction bases left unmatched: 8. The CDR3 DNA reads TGTGCCAGCAGCTTTACTAGCGGCGGGAGGAATGAGCAGTTCTTC. Translated, it gives CASSFTSGGRNEQFF.

This clone was observed once. This chain connects TRBV10-3 to TRBJ2-1, with TRBD2 matching 11 bases. In germline, CDR1 is ENHRY, CDR2 SYGVKD. The CDR3 runs to 16 residues. Trimming removed 2 bases from V and 1 base from J; junction bases left unmatched: 1. The CDR3 loop reads CAISETSGGSYNEQFF. As DNA, the CDR3 is TGTGCCATCAGTGAGACTAGCGGGGGTTCCTACAATGAGCAGTTCTTC.

The V call is TRBV18, the J call TRBJ2-1; TRBD1 matches at 7 bases. The J segment lost 3 bases and the V segment lost 6 bases, leaving 5 bases of the junction unmatched. This CDR3 has 14 residues. The germline V gene has CDR1 KGHSH and CDR2 LQKENI. CDR3 coding DNA: TGTGCCAGCTCGGCGACAGGGAACTACAATGAGCAGTTCTTC. Translating it yields CASSATGNYNEQFF.

In its sample, this clone was seen a few times. The J gene is TRBJ1-6, the V gene TRBV7-2, with unresolved D. The CDR3 totals 14 residues. Germline V gene data show CDR1 as SGHTA and CDR2 as FQGNSA. The V end lost 4 bases, the J end lost 0 bases, and 4 bases lay between the germline ends. The CDR3 DNA sequence: TGTGCCAGCAGCTACAGCTCCTATAATTCACCCCTCCACTTT. This encodes CASSYSSYNSPLHF.

The chain employs TRBV10-3 and TRBJ2-5, with 8 bases fitting TRBD2. Germline CDR1 is ENHRY and CDR2 is SYGVKD. V dropped 3 bases and J dropped 1; count of bases not matched to a gene: 7. The CDR3 covers 16 residues. CDR3 nucleotides: TGTGCCATCAGTGATATAAGAAGCGGGGGCCAAGAGACCCAGTACTTC. It translates to CAISDIRSGGQETQYF.

The chain joins TRBV6-4 to TRBJ2-1, with 12 bases lining up with TRBD2. The junction had 13 bases not matched to a gene; V was cut back by 6 bases and J by 4 bases. Germline-derived CDR1 and CDR2 are MRHNA and SNTAGT. The CDR3 contains 18 residues. The CDR3 DNA reads TGTGCCAGCAGAGAACTAGCGGGAGGTACGCGCATTTACAATGAGCAGTTCTTC. Translation: CASRELAGGTRIYNEQFF.

The rearrangement uses TRBV19 and TRBJ1-3, with D perhaps matching TRBD1 (5 bases). Germline V lookup: CDR1 LNHDA, CDR2 SQIVND (reference sequence). Trimming pared 5 bases from V and 0 bases from J, leaving 14 bases between. This CDR3 has 16 amino acids. CDR3 sequence reads: CASSLTQGSSGNTIYF. The CDR3, as DNA: TGTGCCAGTAGTCTTACGCAGGGCTCCTCTGGAAACACCATATATTTT.

There are a few counts of this clone. The chain recombines TRBV2 with TRBJ2-1, with TRBD2 matching over 8 bases. Germline lookup yields CDR1 SNHLY and CDR2 FYNNEI. The CDR3 runs to 17 residues. Trimming took 6 bases from V and 4 from J; bases not matched to a gene: 14. CDR3 residues: CASSPLAGGNLYNEQFF. Written as DNA, the CDR3 is TGTGCCAGCAGCCCCCTGGCGGGAGGCAACTTATACAATGAGCAGTTCTTC.

This chain links TRBV19 with TRBJ1-4; perhaps TRBD1 as D (6 bases). Germline V gene lookup returns CDR1 LNHDA and CDR2 SQIVND (reference sequence). V lost 0 bases, J lost 8 bases, and 19 bases lay in between. The CDR3 is 17 amino acids. The CDR3 loop reads CASSIDGTPSPREKLFF. The DNA for the CDR3 is TGTGCCAGTAGTATAGATGGGACACCATCCCCGAGGGAAAAACTGTTTTTT.

The gene calls are TRBV7-9 and TRBJ2-7, with 8 nucleotides matching TRBD1. The length of the CDR3 is 15 residues. Germline V gives CDR1 SEHNR, CDR2 FQNEAQ (reference sequence). Trimming cost V 1 base and J 2 bases; bases outside gene matches: 4. The CDR3 DNA follows: TGTGCCAGCAGCTTAGGCGGGACAGGAGCCTACGAGCAGTACTTC. Amino acids: CASSLGGTGAYEQYF.

The chain joins TRBV11-3 to TRBJ2-3, with D possibly being TRBD1 or TRBD2 (5 bases each). The germline CDR1 and CDR2 sequences are SGHNT and YENEEA. This CDR3 is 13 amino acids long. Trimming pared 3 bases from V and 9 bases from J, leaving 13 bases between. Here the CDR3 reads CASSLVPWDTQYF. DNA for the CDR3: TGTGCCAGCAGCTTGGTCCCCTGGGACACGCAGTATTTT.

The rearrangement links TRBV7-6 to TRBJ2-2; D is uncertain. Per germline, CDR1 SGHVS and CDR2 FNYEAQ. This CDR3 has 16 residues. The V end lost 2 bases, the J end lost 5 bases, and 15 bases lay between the germline ends. CDR3 amino acids: CASSLMAGSPTGELFF. CDR3 coding DNA: TGTGCCAGCAGCTTAATGGCTGGTAGTCCTACCGGGGAGCTGTTTTTT.

The chain recombines TRBV6-6 with TRBJ1-1, with TRBD1 as a possible D gene (5 bases). This CDR3 contains 13 residues. Germline loops: CDR1 MNHNY, CDR2 SVGAGI (reference sequence). The V and J ends lost 0 bases and 5 bases respectively, with 7 bases between them. CDR3 nucleotide sequence: TGTGCCAGCAGTTACTCGGAGGGGACTGAAGCTTTCTTT. This sequence encodes CASSYSEGTEAFF.

This chain connects TRBV4-1 to TRBJ2-7; TRBD2 aligns across 8 bases. The CDR3 totals 15 residues. V lost 4 bases, J lost 6 bases, and 11 bases stayed unmatched. The germline V gene has CDR1 MGHRA and CDR2 YSYEKL. In nucleotides, the CDR3 is TGCGCCAGCAGCCCCCTTACTAGCGGTAGAAGCGAGCAGTACTTC. Its protein is CASSPLTSGRSEQYF.

This chain uses TRBV28 with TRBJ1-3, with D perhaps matching TRBD1 (5 bases). The V and J ends lost 6 bases and 0 bases respectively, with 12 bases between them. The CDR3 sequence is 15 residues long. Germline V gene lookup returns CDR1 MDHEN and CDR2 SYDVKM. CDR3 protein: CASRPRGNSGNTIYF. DNA of the CDR3: TGTGCCAGCAGGCCTCGGGGGAACTCTGGAAACACCATATATTTT.

The rearrangement uses TRBV7-8 and TRBJ1-1; possible D gene TRBD1, 6 bases. Per the germline V gene, CDR1 is SGHVS and CDR2 is FQNEAQ. Deletions cut 3 bases from V and 5 bases from J, with 13 bases between. The CDR3 sequence is 14 residues long. The CDR3 sequence is CASSLQGIGTEAFF. The CDR3 DNA reads as TGTGCCAGCAGCTTGCAGGGGATTGGTACTGAAGCTTTCTTT.

The chain links TRBV27 to TRBJ2-7, with D perhaps TRBD1 or TRBD2 (5 bases each). Per germline, CDR1 MNHEY and CDR2 SMNVEV (reference sequence). The V end was cut by 5 bases, the J end by 3 bases, with 11 bases between. The length of the CDR3 is 13 residues. The CDR3 DNA sequence: TGTGCCAGCAGTCGGGGCCTGAACTACGAGCAGTACTTC. Its protein product is CASSRGLNYEQYF.

The chain carries TRBV11-2 and TRBJ1-2; unclear D gene. The CDR3 has 11 residues. Germline V CDR1 and CDR2: SGHAT, FQNNGV. Trimming stripped 3 bases from V and 7 bases from J, with 6 bases between. CDR3 sequence reads: CASSFRVGYTF. CDR3 bases: TGTGCCAGCAGCTTTAGAGTTGGCTACACCTTC.

The chain joins TRBV15 to TRBJ2-5, with D unclear. V was clipped by 1 base and J by 4 bases, with 13 bases between them. The CDR3 extends over 15 amino acids. Germline-derived CDR1 and CDR2 are LNHNV and YYDKDF (reference sequence). CDR3 sequence reads: CATSRGMTVGETQYF. The DNA of the CDR3 is TGTGCCACCAGCAGAGGGATGACGGTGGGAGAGACCCAGTACTTC. The full variable domain, with the rest looked up from reference TRBV15 and TRBJ2-5, is DAMVIQNPRYQVTQFGKPVTLSCSQTLNHNVMYWYQQKSSQAPKLLFHYYDKDFNNEADTPDNFQSRRPNTSFCFLDIRSPGLGDTAMYLCATSRGMTVGETQYFGPGTRLLVL.

This rearrangement joins TRBV10-3 to TRBJ1-5, with D unresolved. This CDR3 is 15 amino acids long. Trimming left V 2 bases short and J 0 bases short, with 8 bases between. Per germline, CDR1 ENHRY and CDR2 SYGVKD. CDR3 sequence reads: CAISERDYSNQPQHF. The CDR3, as DNA: TGTGCCATCAGTGAGAGGGATTATAGCAATCAGCCCCAGCATTTT.

A single count supports this clone. The junction departs from germline at one end; a sequencing error may be responsible. The rearrangement links TRBV28 to TRBJ2-7; D possibly matches TRBD1 or TRBD2 (5 bases each). This CDR3 is built from 15 residues. Germline lookup yields CDR1 MDHEN and CDR2 SYDVKM. In DNA, the CDR3 is TGTGCCAGCCGTTTAGGTGGGGGTTGGGACTACGAGCAGTACTTC. This encodes CASRLGGGWDYEQYF.

The rearrangement uses TRBV6-5 and TRBJ2-7; unclear D gene. With 5 bases removed from V and 7 bases from J, the gap between germline ends came to 12 bases. This CDR3 has 12 residues. Germline loops: CDR1 MNHEY, CDR2 SVGAGI. The CDR3 DNA is TGTGCCAGCAGTACCCCCGGTGGGGAGCAGTACTTC. Translated: CASSTPGGEQYF.

This chain links TRBV6-5 with TRBJ2-7; D may be TRBD2 (5 bases). With 7 bases removed from V and 1 base from J, the gap between germline ends came to 14 bases. Germline CDR1 MNHEY, CDR2 SVGAGI. This CDR3 region has 14 residues. CDR3 DNA: TGTGCCAGCACGAAGGCGAGAGGGTCCTACGAGCAGTACTTC. Amino acids: CASTKARGSYEQYF.

This sequence joins TRBV5-1 and TRBJ2-2; 7 bases map to TRBD2. The CDR3 is made up of 15 amino acids. After removal of 3 bases from V and 0 bases from J, the junction contained 2 bases not matched to a gene. Germline V gene data show CDR1 as SGHRS and CDR2 as YFSETQ. The CDR3 reads CASSSGLANTGELFF. In nucleotides, the CDR3 is TGCGCCAGCAGCTCCGGACTAGCGAACACCGGGGAGCTGTTTTTT.